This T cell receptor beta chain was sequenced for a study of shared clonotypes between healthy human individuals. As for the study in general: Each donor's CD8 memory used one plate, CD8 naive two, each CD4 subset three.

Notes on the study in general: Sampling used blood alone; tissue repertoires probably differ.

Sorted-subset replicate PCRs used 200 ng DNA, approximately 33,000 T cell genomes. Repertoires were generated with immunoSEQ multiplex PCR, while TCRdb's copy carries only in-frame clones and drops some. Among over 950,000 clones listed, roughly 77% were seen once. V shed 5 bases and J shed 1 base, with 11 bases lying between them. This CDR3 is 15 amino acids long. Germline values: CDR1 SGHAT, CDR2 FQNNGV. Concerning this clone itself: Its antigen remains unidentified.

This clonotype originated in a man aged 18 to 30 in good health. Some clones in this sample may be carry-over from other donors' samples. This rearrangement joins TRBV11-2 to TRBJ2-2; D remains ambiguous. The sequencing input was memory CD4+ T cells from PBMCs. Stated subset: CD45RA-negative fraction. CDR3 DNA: TGTGCCAGCAGCCCGGGCCAGCTGAACACCGGGGAGCTGTTTTTT. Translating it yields CASSPGQLNTGELFF.